This entry concerns a single T cell receptor beta chain. The data were taken from a study of cytomegalovirus exposure and HLA in healthy donors. Turning to the study itself: Out of 150 million to 200 million T cells, an earlier analysis found over 90 million unique TCR beta sequences in total.

This CDR3 region has 15 residues. V gave up 4 bases and J gave up 4 bases; unmatched junction bases: 9. The germline V gene encodes CDR1 SGHAT and CDR2 FQNNGV. Both 60 Vbeta primers and 13 Jbeta primers went into the PCR. Some clones are missing from TCRdb's copy, which holds only in-frame ones; the method was immunoSEQ multiplex PCR. The sample lists 130,000 to 150,000 clones; over 70% were seen once. The receptor was derived from a man aged 40-49 years in good health and CMV-seronegative. The sequencing sample was made of PBMCs. The chain recombines TRBV11-2 with TRBJ2-5; 7 nucleotides agree with TRBD1. CDR3 DNA sequence: TGTGCCAGCAGCTCCGCGACAGGGACCGGAGAGACCCAGTACTTC. Amino acids: CASSSATGTGETQYF.